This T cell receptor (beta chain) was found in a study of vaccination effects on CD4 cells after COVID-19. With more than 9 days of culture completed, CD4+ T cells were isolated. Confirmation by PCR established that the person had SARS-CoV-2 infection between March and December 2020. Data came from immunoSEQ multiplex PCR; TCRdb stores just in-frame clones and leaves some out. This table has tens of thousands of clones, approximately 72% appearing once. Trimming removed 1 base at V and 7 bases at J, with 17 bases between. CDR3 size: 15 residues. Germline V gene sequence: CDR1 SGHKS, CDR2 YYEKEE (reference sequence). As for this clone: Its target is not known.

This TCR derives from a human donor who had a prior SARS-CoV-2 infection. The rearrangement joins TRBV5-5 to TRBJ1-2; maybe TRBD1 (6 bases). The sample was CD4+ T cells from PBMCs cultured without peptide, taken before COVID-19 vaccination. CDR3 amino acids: CASSLSNRAPSGYTF. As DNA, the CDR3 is TGTGCCAGCAGCTTGTCAAACAGGGCCCCAAGTGGCTACACCTTC.